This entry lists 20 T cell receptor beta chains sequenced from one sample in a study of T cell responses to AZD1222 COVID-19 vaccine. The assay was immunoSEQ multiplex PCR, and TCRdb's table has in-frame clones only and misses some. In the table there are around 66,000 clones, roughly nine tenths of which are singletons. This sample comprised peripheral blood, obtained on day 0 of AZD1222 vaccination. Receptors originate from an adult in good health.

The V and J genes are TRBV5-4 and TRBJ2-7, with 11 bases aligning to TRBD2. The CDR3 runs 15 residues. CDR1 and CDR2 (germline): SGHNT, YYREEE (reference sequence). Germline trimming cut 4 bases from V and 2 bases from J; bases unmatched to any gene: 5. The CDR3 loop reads CASSRGLAAPYEQYF. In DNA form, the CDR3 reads TGTGCCAGCAGCAGGGGACTAGCGGCCCCCTACGAGCAGTACTTC. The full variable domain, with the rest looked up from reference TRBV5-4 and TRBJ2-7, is ETGVTQSPTHLIKTRGQQVTLRCSSQSGHNTVSWYQQALGQGPQFIFQYYREEENGRGNFPPRFSGLQFPNYSSELNVNALELDDSALYLCASSRGLAAPYEQYFGPGTRLTVT.

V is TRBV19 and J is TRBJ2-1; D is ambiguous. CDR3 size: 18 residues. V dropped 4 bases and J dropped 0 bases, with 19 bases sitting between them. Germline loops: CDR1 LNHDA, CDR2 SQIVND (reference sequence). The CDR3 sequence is CASSRSIASLSSYNEQFF. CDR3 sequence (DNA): TGTGCCAGTAGTAGGTCGATCGCCTCACTCAGCTCCTACAATGAGCAGTTCTTC.

CDR3 coding DNA: TGTGCCAGCAGCTTATCGGAGGGATGGGGCGAGCAGTACTTC. It codes for CASSLSEGWGEQYF. This chain links TRBV13 with TRBJ2-7; D perhaps matches TRBD2 (6 bases). The CDR3 length is 14 residues. Germline lookup yields CDR1 PRHDT and CDR2 FYEKMQ (reference sequence). Trimming left V 2 bases short and J 6 bases short, with 14 bases between.

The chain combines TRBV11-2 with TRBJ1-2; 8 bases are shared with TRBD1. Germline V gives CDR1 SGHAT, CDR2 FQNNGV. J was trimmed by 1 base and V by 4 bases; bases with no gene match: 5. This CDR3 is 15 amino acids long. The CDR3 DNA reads TGTGCCAGCAGCTCCAACAGGGGGGTTAACTATGGCTACACCTTC. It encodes CASSSNRGVNYGYTF. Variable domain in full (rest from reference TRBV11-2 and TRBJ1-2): EAGVAQSPRYKIIEKRQSVAFWCNPISGHATLYWYQQILGQGPKLLIQFQNNGVVDDSQLPKDRFSAERLKGVDSTLKIQPAKLEDSAVYLCASSSNRGVNYGYTFGSGTRLTVV.

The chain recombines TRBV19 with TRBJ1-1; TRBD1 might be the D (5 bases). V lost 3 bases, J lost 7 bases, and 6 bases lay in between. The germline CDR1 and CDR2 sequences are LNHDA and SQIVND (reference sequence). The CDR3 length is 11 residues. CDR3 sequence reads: CASSMGVEAFF. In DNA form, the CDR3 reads TGTGCCAGTAGTATGGGGGTTGAAGCTTTCTTT.

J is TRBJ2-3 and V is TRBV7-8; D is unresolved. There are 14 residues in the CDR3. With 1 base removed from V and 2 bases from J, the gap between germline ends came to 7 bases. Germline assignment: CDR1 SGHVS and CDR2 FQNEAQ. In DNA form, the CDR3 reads TGTGCCAGCAGCTTAGGAGGCGCCACAGATACGCAGTATTTT. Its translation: CASSLGGATDTQYF.

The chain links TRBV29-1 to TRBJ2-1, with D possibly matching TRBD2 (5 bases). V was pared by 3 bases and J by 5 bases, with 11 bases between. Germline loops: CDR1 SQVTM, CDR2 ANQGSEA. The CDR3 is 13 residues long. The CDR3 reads CSVEASRNNEQFF. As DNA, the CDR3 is TGCAGCGTTGAGGCTAGCAGAAACAATGAGCAGTTCTTC.

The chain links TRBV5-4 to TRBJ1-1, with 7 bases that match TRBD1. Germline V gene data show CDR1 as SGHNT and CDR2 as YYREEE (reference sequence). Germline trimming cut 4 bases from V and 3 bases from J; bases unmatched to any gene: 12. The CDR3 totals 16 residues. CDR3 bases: TGTGCCAGCAGCCGGGGGCTGACAGGGAGGGACACTGAAGCTTTCTTT. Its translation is CASSRGLTGRDTEAFF.

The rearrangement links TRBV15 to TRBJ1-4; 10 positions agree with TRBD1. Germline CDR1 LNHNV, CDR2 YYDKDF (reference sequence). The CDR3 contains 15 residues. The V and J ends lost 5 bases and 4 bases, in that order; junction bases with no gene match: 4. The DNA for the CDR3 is TGTGCCACCAGCGCCTGGGACAGGGGTAATGAAAAACTGTTTTTT. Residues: CATSAWDRGNEKLFF.

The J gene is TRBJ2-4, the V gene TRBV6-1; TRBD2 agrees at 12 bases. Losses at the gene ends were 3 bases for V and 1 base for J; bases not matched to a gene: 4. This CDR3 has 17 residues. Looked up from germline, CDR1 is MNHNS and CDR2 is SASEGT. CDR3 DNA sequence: TGTGCCAGCAGTGACCTAGCGGGAGGGAGCGCCAAAAACATTCAGTACTTC. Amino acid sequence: CASSDLAGGSAKNIQYF.

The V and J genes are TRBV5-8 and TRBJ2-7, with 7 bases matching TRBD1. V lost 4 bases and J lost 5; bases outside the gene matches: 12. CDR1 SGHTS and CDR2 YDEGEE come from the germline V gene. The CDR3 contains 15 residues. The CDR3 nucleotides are TGTGCCAGCAGCCCCACAGGGGTGAAGGTGGACGAGCAGTACTTC. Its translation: CASSPTGVKVDEQYF. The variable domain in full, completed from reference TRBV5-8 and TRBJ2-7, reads EAGVTQSPTHLIKTRGQQATLRCSPISGHTSVYWYQQALGLGLQFLLWYDEGEERNRGNFPPRFSGRQFPNYSSELNVNALELEDSALYLCASSPTGVKVDEQYFGPGTRLTVT.

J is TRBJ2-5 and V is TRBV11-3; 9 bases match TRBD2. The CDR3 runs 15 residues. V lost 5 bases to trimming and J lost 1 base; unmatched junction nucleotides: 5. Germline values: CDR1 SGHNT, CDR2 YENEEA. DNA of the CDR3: TGTGCCAGCAGCCCGCTAGCGGGGACCCAAGAGACCCAGTACTTC. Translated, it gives CASSPLAGTQETQYF.

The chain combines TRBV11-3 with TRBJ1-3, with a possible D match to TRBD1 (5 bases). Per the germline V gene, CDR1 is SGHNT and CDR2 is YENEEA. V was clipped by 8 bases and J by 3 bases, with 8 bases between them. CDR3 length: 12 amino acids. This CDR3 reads CASGGYGNTIYF. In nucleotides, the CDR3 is TGTGCCAGCGGGGGATATGGAAACACCATATATTTT.

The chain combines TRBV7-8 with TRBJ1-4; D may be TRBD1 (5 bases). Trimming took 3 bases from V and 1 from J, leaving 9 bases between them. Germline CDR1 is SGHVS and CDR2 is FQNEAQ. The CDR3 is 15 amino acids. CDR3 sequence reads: CASSLVGGTNEKLFF. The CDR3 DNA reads TGTGCCAGCAGCTTGGTTGGGGGAACTAATGAAAAACTGTTTTTT.

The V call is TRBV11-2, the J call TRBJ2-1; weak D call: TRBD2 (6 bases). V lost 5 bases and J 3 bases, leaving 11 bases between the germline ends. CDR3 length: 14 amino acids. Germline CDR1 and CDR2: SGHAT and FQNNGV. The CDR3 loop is CASSPRGNYNEQFF. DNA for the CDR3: TGTGCCAGCAGCCCCCGCGGGAACTACAATGAGCAGTTCTTC.

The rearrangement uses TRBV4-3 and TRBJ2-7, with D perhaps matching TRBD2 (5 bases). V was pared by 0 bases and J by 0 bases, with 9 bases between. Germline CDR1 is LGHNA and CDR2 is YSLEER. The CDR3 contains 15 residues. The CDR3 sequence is CASSQDAGDSYEQYF. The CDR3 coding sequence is TGCGCCAGCAGCCAAGATGCCGGGGACTCCTACGAGCAGTACTTC.

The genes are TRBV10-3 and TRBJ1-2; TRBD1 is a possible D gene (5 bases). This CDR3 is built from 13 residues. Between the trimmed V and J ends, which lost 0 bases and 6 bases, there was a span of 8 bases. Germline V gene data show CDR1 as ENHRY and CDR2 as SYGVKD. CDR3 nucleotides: TGTGCCATCAGTGAGTCCTGGGGGAATGGCTACACCTTC. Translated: CAISESWGNGYTF.

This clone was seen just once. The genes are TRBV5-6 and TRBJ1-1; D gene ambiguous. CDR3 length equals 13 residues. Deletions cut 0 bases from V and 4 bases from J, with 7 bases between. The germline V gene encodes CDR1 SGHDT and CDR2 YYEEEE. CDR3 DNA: TGTGCCAGCAGCTTGGTCCTAAGCACTGAAGCTTTCTTT. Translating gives CASSLVLSTEAFF.

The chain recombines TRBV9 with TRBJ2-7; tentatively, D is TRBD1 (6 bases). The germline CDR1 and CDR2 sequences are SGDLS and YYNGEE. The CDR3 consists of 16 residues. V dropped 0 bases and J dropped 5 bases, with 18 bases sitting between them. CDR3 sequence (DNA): TGTGCCAGCAGCGTAGATAGGTCTACAGGGACCCACGAGCAGTACTTC. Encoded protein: CASSVDRSTGTHEQYF.

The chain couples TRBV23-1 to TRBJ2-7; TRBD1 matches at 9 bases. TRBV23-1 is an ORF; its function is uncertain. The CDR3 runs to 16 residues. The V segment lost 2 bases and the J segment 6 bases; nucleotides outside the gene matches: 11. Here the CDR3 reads CASSQVGGQGLFEQYF. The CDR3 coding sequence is TGCGCCAGCAGTCAAGTAGGGGGACAGGGTCTGTTCGAGCAGTACTTC.